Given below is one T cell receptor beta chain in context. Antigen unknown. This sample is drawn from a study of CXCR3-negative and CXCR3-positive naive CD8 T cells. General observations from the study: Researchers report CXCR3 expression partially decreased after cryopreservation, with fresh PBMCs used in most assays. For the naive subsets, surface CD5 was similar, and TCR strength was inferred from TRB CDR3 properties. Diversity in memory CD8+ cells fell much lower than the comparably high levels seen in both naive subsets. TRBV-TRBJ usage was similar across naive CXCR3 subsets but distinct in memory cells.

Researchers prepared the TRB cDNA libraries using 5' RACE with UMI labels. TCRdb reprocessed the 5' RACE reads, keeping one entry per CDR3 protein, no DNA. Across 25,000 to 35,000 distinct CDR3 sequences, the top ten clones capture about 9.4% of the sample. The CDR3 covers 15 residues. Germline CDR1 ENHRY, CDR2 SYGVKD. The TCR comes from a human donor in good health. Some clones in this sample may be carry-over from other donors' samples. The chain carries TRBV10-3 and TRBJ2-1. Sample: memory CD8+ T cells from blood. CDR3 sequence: CAISESRLDRNEQFF.